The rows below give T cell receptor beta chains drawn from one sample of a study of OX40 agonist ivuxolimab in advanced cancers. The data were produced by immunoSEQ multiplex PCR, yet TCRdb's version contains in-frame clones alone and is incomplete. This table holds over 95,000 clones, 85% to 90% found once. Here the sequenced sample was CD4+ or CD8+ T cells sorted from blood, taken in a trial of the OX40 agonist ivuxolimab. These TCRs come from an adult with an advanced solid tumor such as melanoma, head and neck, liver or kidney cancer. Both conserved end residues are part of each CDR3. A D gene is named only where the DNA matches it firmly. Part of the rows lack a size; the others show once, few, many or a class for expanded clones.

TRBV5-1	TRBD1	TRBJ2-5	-	CASNRGVSQETQYF	TGCGCCAGCAACAGGGGAGTATCCCAAGAGACCCAGTACTTC
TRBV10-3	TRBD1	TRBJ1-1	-	CAISERQGLEAFF	TGTGCCATCAGTGAACGACAGGGACTGGAAGCTTTCTTT
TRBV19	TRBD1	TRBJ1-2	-	CASVPGQVTNYGYTF	TGTGCCAGTGTCCCGGGACAGGTTACTAACTATGGCTACACCTTC
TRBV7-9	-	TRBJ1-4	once	CASSLSLGQGYEKLFF	TGTGCCAGCAGCTTAAGCTTGGGACAAGGCTATGAAAAACTGTTTTTT
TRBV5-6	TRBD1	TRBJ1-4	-	CASSPGTVNEKLFF	TGTGCCAGCAGCCCCGGGACAGTTAATGAAAAACTGTTTTTT
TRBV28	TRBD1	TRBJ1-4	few	CASSRPGQGEKLFF	TGTGCCAGCAGTAGGCCGGGACAGGGAGAAAAACTGTTTTTT
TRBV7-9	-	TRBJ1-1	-	CASSLPVPNTEAFF	TGTGCCAGCAGCTTACCGGTTCCGAACACTGAAGCTTTCTTT
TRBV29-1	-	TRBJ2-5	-	CSVEWETQYF	TGCAGCGTTGAATGGGAGACCCAGTACTTC
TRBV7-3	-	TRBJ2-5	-	CASSLSREETQYF	TGTGCCAGCAGCTTATCAAGGGAAGAGACCCAGTACTTC
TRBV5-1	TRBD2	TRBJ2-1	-	CASSLLAGGNNEQFF	TGCGCCAGCAGCTTACTAGCGGGGGGCAACAATGAGCAGTTCTTC
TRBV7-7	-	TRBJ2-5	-	CASSLTGEETQYF	TGTGCCAGCAGCTTAACCGGGGAGGAGACCCAGTACTTC
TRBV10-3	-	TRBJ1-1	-	CAISDVNTEAFF	TGTGCCATCAGTGACGTGAACACTGAAGCTTTCTTT
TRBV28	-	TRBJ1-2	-	CASSLPGPYGYTF	TGTGCCAGCAGTTTACCCGGGCCCTATGGCTACACCTTC
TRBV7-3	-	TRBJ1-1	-	CASSYDINTEAFF	TGTGCCAGCAGCTACGACATCAACACTGAAGCTTTCTTT
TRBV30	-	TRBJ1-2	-	CAWSLDRFGGYTF	TGTGCCTGGAGTCTCGACAGGTTTGGCGGCTACACCTTC
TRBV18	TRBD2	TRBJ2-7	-	CASAGPLAGGSGDEQYF	TGTGCCAGCGCGGGGCCTCTAGCGGGGGGGAGCGGCGACGAGCAGTACTTC
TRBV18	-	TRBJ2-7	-	CASSLQLDSYEQYF	TGTGCCAGCTCACTTCAACTGGACTCCTACGAGCAGTACTTC
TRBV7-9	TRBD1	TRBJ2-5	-	CASSGQGVQETQYF	TGTGCCAGCAGCGGACAGGGGGTCCAAGAGACCCAGTACTTC
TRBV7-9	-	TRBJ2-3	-	CASSRAAGAITDTQYF	TGTGCCAGCAGCCGCGCAGCAGGGGCGATCACAGATACGCAGTATTTT
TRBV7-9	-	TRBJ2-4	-	CASSLEAKNIQYF	TGTGCCAGCAGCTTAGAAGCCAAAAACATTCAGTACTTC
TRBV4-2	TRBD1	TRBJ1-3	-	CASSPEPGQQYSGNTIYF	TGTGCCAGCAGTCCTGAACCGGGACAGCAATACTCTGGAAACACCATATATTTT
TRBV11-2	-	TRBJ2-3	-	CASSLLGGDTQYF	TGTGCCAGCAGCCTTCTAGGGGGAGATACGCAGTATTTT
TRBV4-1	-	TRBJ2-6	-	CASSQDWSAATSSGANVLTF	TGCGCCAGCAGCCAAGATTGGTCGGCCGCGACCTCTTCTGGGGCCAACGTCCTGACTTTC
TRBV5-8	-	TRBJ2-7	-	CASTMEPVGSEQYF	TGTGCCAGCACTATGGAACCTGTGGGGAGCGAGCAGTACTTC
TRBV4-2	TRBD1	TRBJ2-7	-	CASSQEDRAVYEQYF	TGTGCCAGCAGCCAAGAAGACAGGGCGGTCTACGAGCAGTACTTC
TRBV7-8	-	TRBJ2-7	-	CASSAVAGTPYEQYF	TGTGCCAGCAGCGCGGTGGCTGGGACACCCTACGAGCAGTACTTC
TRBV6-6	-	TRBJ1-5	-	CASSYEPGRQQHF	TGTGCCAGCAGTTACGAGCCGGGCCGACAGCAGCATTTT